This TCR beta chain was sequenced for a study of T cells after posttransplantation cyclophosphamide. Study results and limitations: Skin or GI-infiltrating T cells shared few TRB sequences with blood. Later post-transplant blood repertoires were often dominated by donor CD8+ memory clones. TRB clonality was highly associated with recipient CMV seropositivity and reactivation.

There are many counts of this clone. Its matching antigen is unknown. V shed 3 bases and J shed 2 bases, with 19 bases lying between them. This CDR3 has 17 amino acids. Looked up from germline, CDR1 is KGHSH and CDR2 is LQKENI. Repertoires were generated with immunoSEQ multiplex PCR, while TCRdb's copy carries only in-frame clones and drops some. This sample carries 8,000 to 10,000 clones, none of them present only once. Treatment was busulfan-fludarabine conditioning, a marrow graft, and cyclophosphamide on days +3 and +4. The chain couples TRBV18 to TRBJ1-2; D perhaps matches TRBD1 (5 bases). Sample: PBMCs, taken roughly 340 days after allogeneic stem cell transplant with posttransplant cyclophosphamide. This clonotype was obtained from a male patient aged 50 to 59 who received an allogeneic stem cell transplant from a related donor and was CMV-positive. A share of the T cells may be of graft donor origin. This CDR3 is CASSPGGGGTLNYGYTF. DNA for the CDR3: TGTGCCAGCTCACCTGGAGGTGGGGGGACTCTCAACTATGGCTACACCTTC.